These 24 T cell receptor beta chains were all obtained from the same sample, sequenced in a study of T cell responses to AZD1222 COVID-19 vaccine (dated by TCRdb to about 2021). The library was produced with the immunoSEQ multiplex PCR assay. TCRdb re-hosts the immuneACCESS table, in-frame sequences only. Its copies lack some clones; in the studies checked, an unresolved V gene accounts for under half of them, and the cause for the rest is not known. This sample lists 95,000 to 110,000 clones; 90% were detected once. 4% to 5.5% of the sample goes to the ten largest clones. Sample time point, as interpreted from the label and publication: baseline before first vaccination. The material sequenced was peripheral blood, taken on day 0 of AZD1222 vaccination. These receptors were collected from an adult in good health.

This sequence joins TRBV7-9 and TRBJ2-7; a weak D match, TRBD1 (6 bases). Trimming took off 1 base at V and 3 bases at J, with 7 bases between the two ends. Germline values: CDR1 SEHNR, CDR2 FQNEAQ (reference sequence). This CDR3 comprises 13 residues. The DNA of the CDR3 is TGTGCCAGCAGCTTAGGACAGGTCTACGAGCAGTACTTC. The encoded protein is CASSLGQVYEQYF. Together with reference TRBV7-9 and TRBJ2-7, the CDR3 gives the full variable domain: DTGVSQNPRHKITKRGQNVTFRCDPISEHNRLYWYRQTLGQGPEFLTYFQNEAQLEKSRLLSDRFSAERPKGSFSTLEIQRTEQGDSAMYLCASSLGQVYEQYFGPGTRLTVT.

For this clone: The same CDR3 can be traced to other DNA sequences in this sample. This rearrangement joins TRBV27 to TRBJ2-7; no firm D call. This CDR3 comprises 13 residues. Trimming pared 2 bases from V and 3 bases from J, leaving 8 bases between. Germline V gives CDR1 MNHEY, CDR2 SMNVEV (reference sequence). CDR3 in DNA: TGTGCCAGCAGTTTAACCCCTAGCTACGAGCAGTACTTC. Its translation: CASSLTPSYEQYF.

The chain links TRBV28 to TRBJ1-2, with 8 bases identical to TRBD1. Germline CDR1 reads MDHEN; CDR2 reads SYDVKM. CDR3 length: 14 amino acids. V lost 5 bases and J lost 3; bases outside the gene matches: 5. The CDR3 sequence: CASSRGQGYYGYTF. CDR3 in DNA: TGTGCCAGCAGTCGTGGACAGGGTTACTATGGCTACACCTTC.

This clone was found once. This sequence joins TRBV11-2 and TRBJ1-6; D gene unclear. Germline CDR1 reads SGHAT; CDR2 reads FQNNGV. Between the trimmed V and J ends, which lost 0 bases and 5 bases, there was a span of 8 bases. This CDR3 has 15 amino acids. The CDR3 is CASSLEWGNNSPLHF. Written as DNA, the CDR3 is TGTGCCAGCAGCTTAGAATGGGGAAATAATTCACCCCTCCACTTT.

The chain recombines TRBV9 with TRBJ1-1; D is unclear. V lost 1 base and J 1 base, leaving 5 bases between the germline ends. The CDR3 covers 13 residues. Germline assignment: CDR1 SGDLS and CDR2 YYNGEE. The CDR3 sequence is CASSVQRNTEAFF. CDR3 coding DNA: TGTGCCAGCAGCGTACAGAGGAACACTGAAGCTTTCTTT. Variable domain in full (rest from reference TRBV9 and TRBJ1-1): DSGVTQTPKHLITATGQRVTLRCSPRSGDLSVYWYQQSLDQGLQFLIQYYNGEERAKGNILERFSAQQFPDLHSELNLSSLELGDSALYFCASSVQRNTEAFFGQGTRLTVV.

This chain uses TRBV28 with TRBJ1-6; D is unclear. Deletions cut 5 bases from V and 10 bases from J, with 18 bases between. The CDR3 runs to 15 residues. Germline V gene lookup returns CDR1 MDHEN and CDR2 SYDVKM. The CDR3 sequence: CASSIRAGPGSPLHF. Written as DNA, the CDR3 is TGTGCCAGCAGTATCCGGGCGGGCCCGGGGTCACCCCTCCACTTT.

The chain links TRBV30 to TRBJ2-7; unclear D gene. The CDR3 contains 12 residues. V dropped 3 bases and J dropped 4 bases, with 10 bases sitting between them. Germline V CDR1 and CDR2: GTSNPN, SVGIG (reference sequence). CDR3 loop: CAWSHLGYEQYF. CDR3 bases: TGTGCCTGGAGCCACTTGGGGTACGAGCAGTACTTC.

In nucleotides, the CDR3 is TGTGCCAGCAGCTCCCAGGGAGAGTATGGCTACACCTTC. This sequence encodes CASSSQGEYGYTF. V is TRBV5-5 and J is TRBJ1-2; weak D call: TRBD1 (5 bases). The CDR3 sequence is 13 residues long. Germline CDR1 and CDR2: SGHKS and YYEKEE (reference sequence). V was pared by 3 bases and J by 5 bases, with 11 bases between.

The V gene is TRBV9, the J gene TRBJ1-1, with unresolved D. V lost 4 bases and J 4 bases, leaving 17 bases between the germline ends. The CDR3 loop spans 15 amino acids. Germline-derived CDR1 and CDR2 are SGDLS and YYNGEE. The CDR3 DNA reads TGTGCCAGCAGCCCACGGAGAGGGCAGGCCACTGAAGCTTTCTTT. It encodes CASSPRRGQATEAFF.

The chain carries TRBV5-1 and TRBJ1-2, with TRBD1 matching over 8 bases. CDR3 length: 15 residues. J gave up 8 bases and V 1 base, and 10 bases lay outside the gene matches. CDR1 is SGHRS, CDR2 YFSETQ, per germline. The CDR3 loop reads CASSLNRDRIFGYTF. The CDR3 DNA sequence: TGCGCCAGCAGCTTGAACCGGGACAGGATTTTCGGCTACACCTTC.

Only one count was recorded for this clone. Written as DNA, the CDR3 is TGTGCCACCAGTGATGGACAGGGGGGTCAGACCCAGTACTTC. Translation gives CATSDGQGGQTQYF. The chain links TRBV24-1 to TRBJ2-5; TRBD1 matches 10 bases. This CDR3 has 14 residues. Trimming took 3 bases from V and 6 from J; bases not matched to a gene: 3. CDR1 and CDR2 (germline): KGHDR, SFDVKD.

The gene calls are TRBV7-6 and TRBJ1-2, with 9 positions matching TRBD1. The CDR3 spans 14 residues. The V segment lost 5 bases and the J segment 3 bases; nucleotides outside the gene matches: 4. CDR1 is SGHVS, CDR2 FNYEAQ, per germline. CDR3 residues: CASSPDRGYYGYTF. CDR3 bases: TGTGCCAGCAGCCCGGACAGGGGCTACTATGGCTACACCTTC.

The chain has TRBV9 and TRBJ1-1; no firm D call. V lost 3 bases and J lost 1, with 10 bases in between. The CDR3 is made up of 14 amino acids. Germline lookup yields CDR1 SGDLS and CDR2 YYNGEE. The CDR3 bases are TGTGCCAGCAGCGGTGATCCAGGGAACACTGAAGCTTTCTTT. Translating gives CASSGDPGNTEAFF.

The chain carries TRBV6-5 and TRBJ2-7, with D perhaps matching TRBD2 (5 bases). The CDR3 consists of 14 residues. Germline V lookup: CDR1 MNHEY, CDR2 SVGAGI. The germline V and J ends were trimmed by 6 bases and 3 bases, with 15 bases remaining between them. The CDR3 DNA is TGTGCCAGCAGAGGAAGTGGGAGTAACTACGAGCAGTACTTC. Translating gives CASRGSGSNYEQYF.

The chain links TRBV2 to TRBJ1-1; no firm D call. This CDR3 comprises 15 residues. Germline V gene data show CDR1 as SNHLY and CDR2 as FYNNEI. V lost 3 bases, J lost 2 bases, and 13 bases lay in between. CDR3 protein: CASSEFRQTNTEAFF. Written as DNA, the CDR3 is TGTGCCAGCAGTGAGTTTCGGCAGACAAACACTGAAGCTTTCTTT.

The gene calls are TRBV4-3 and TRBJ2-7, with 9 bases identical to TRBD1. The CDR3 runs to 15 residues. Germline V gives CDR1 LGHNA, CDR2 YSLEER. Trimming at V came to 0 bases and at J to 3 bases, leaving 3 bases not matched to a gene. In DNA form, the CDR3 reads TGCGCCAGCAGCCAAGACCTGGGACAGGGCTACGAGCAGTACTTC. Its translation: CASSQDLGQGYEQYF.

CDR3 amino acids: CASSGGTMDTEAFF. The CDR3 DNA reads TGTGCCAGCTCAGGGGGGACGATGGACACTGAAGCTTTCTTT. The V and J genes are TRBV18 and TRBJ1-1; D is perhaps TRBD1 (5 bases). This CDR3 comprises 14 residues. Germline V gene sequence: CDR1 KGHSH, CDR2 LQKENI. The V end was cut by 5 bases, the J end by 3 bases, with 13 bases between.

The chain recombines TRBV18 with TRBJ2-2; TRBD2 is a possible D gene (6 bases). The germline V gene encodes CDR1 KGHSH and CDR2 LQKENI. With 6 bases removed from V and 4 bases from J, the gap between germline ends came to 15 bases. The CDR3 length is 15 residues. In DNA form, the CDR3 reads TGTGCCAGCTCGTCCGGGGGTACAACCACCGGGGAGCTGTTTTTT. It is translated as CASSSGGTTTGELFF.

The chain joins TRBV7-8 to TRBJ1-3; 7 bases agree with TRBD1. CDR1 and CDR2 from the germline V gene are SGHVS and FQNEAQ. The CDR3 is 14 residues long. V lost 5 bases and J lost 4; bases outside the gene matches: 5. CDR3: CASSLTGRGNTIYF. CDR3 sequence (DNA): TGTGCCAGCAGCCTGACAGGGAGGGGAAACACCATATATTTT.

Here the CDR3 reads CATSDPGQGSGYTF. CDR3 sequence (DNA): TGTGCCACCAGTGACCCAGGACAGGGTAGTGGCTACACCTTC. The chain recombines TRBV24-1 with TRBJ1-2, with TRBD1 identical over 8 bases. CDR1 is KGHDR, CDR2 SFDVKD, per germline. Trimming took 4 bases from V and 7 from J; bases not matched to a gene: 7. The length of the CDR3 is 14 residues.

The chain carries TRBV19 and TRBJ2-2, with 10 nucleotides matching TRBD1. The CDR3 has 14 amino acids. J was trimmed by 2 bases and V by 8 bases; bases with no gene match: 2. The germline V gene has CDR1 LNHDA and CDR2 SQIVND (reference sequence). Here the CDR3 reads CASGTGENTGELFF. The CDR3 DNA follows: TGTGCCAGTGGGACAGGGGAAAACACCGGGGAGCTGTTTTTT.

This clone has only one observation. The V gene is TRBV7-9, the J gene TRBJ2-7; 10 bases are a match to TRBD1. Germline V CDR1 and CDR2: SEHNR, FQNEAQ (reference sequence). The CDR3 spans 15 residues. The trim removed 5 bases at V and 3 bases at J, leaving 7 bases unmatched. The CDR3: CASSLRDRGNYEQYF. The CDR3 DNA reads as TGTGCCAGCAGCCTCCGGGACAGGGGTAACTACGAGCAGTACTTC. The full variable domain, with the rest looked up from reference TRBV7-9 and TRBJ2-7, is DTGVSQNPRHKITKRGQNVTFRCDPISEHNRLYWYRQTLGQGPEFLTYFQNEAQLEKSRLLSDRFSAERPKGSFSTLEIQRTEQGDSAMYLCASSLRDRGNYEQYFGPGTRLTVT.

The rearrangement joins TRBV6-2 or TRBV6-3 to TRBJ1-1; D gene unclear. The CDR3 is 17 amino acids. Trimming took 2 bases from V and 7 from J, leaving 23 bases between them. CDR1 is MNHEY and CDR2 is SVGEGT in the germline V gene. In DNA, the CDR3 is TGTGCCAGCAGTTACCTGCCCCGACTCGGCGGTAGAAATGAAGCTTTCTTT. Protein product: CASSYLPRLGGRNEAFF.

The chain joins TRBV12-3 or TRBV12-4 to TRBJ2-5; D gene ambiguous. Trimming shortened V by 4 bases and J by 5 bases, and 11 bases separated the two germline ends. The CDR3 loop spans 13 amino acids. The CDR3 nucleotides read TGTGCCAGCAGTTATGCGAATAGGGAGACCCAGTACTTC. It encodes CASSYANRETQYF.